The clone carrying this TCR beta chain was counted only a few times. Trimming removed 6 bases from V and 3 bases from J, with 9 bases in between. The length of the CDR3 is 12 residues. Looked up from germline, CDR1 is MDHEN and CDR2 is SYDVKM. The data were taken from a study of T cells in Graves' hyperthyroidism and ophthalmopathy. RNA transcripts provided the source from which TCR beta CDR3 regions were amplified. When the TCR CDR3 underwent first-round RT-PCR, the HTBI primer set was used. TCRdb reprocessed the multiplex PCR reads via MiXCR and lists one record per CDR3 protein. Of approximately 570,000 distinct CDR3 sequences listed, around 20% were seen once; the top ten hold around 50%.

This TCR derives from a man aged 35-49 years with Graves' ophthalmopathy. The J gene is TRBJ2-7, the V gene TRBV28; D is unresolved. The sequenced material came from blood. The CDR3 here is CASRQWGYEQYF. The CDR3 bases are TGTGCCAGCAGGCAGTGGGGCTACGAGCAGTACTTC.